This T cell receptor beta chain was sequenced in a study of blood T cell repertoires in COVID-19. Study in general: Samples came from the United States, Italy and Spain, spanning acute and convalescent COVID-19. T cells, B-cell-depleted T cells, or PBMCs supplied cDNA or gDNA.

Germline V lookup: CDR1 LNHDA, CDR2 SQIVND (reference sequence). The V end lost 3 bases, the J end lost 5 bases, and 11 bases lay between the germline ends. This CDR3 has 14 residues. Per the original methods: Nucleated cell counts were estimated from reference gene primer amplification. TCRdb's table, derived via immunoSEQ multiplex PCR, lists solely in-frame clones and lacks some. D and trimming were read from the DNA, whereas the V and J calls and clone size are those reported in that table. The data contain 85,000 to 100,000 clones, 86% of them singletons. The sequenced material came from peripheral blood. This rearrangement joins TRBV19 to TRBJ2-1; possibly TRBD2 for D (5 bases). The TCR sequence derives from a man in his fifties or sixties with acute or convalescent COVID-19. CDR3: CASSIQRTHNEQFF. In nucleotides, the CDR3 is TGTGCCAGTAGTATCCAGCGGACGCACAATGAGCAGTTCTTC. The entire variable domain, with the rest obtained from reference TRBV19 and TRBJ2-1, is as follows: DGGITQSPKYLFRKEGQNVTLSCEQNLNHDAMYWYRQDPGQGLRLIYYSQIVNDFQKGDIAEGYSVSREKKESFPLTVTSAQKNPTAFYLCASSIQRTHNEQFFGPGTRLTVL.